Listed below are T cell receptor beta chains from one sample, sequenced in a study of cytomegalovirus exposure and HLA in healthy donors. Sequencing was performed with immunoSEQ multiplex PCR; in TCRdb, only in-frame clones are kept and a portion is missing. The data show 200,000 or so clones, approximately 80% seen once. What was sequenced was PBMCs. Every receptor here comes from a man aged 45-65 years in good health and CMV-seronegative. Both conserved end residues are part of each CDR3. Size is stated for part of the rows, as once, few or many counts, or as a class when the clone is expanded.

TRBV6-1	TRBJ2-1	.	CASSAFKGASYNEQFF
TRBV9	TRBJ2-3	.	CASSAPGLFLFDTQYF
TRBV14	TRBJ1-4	.	CASSQGGGQGAYFNEKLFF
TRBV9	TRBJ1-5	.	CASSVGFNQPQHF
TRBV5-1	TRBJ1-1	once	CASSFYGTESTEAFF
TRBV21-1	TRBJ2-2	.	CASRGTLNTGELFF
TRBV5-5	TRBJ2-7	few	CASSLTGQGNEQYF
TRBV27	TRBJ2-7	.	CASSATGSGFGEQYF
TRBV4-1	TRBJ1-1	.	CASSQARLGQGDFEAFF
TRBV30	TRBJ2-7	.	CAWSSGTGLYEQYF
TRBV7-6	TRBJ1-5	.	CASSPSSDWNSNQPQHF
TRBV5-1	TRBJ1-1	few	CASSFRTGGTEAFF
TRBV30	TRBJ2-1	.	CAWTGTRGPNEQFF
TRBV5-1	TRBJ2-7	.	CASSPNRGASYEQYF
TRBV7-9	TRBJ2-3	.	CASSPGQGAPDTQYF
TRBV10-1	TRBJ2-7	.	CASSGGSGNSYEQYF
TRBV2	TRBJ1-1	few	CASSQGEGTEAFF
TRBV12-5	TRBJ1-1	.	CASGSAWGGVTEAFF
TRBV27	TRBJ1-5	once	CASSLYQSNQPQHF
TRBV6-6	TRBJ2-3	few	CASSSTSGRSDTQYF
TRBV5-1	TRBJ2-7	.	CASSLETGVEQYF
TRBV12-5	TRBJ1-1	once	CASGPPGQGFPNTEAFF
TRBV28	TRBJ2-1	once	CASKDAGTSGNEQFF
TRBV30	TRBJ2-1	.	CAWDRAGYNEQFF
TRBV5-1	TRBJ2-7	once	CASSFSGSLVEQYF
TRBV27	TRBJ1-1	.	CASSSGQGGMNTEAFF
TRBV10-1	TRBJ2-5	.	CASSDGAETQYF
TRBV7-3	TRBJ2-2	.	CASSLTGRDTGELFF
TRBV7-3	TRBJ2-3	once	CASSSRTTDTQYF
TRBV19	TRBJ2-5	.	CASSTGTSQYF
TRBV18	TRBJ1-6	.	CASSPSGSKTPLHF
TRBV30	TRBJ2-2	.	CAWSRNTGELFF
TRBV27	TRBJ1-4	.	CASSLTLQRGGEKLFF
TRBV5-1	TRBJ2-1	once	CASRLAGHYNEQFF
TRBV20-1	TRBJ2-5	.	CSARTGETQYF
TRBV27	TRBJ2-1	.	CASSLAGGPWDEQFF
TRBV9	TRBJ2-2	.	CASSVVPTGTGELFF
TRBV7-3	TRBJ2-2	few	CASSLTPGELFF
TRBV5-1	TRBJ2-7	.	CASSTWGQGASDLTRYEQYF
TRBV30	TRBJ1-4	.	CAWNDRATNEKLFF
TRBV5-4	TRBJ1-1	few	CASSLVRQQLTEAFF
TRBV2	TRBJ2-3	.	CASSGFGTSGSTDTQYF
TRBV14	TRBJ2-5	.	CASSLARGLAAQETQYF
TRBV30	.	.	CAWTTGPSSYEQYF
TRBV6-6	TRBJ2-2	.	CASSYSGYTGELFF
TRBV7-3	TRBJ2-6	few	CASSHRAPSSGANVLTF
TRBV5-4	TRBJ2-7	.	CASSLVVGGPVEQYF
TRBV6-6	TRBJ2-1	few	CASTGRLAGRNEQFF
TRBV19	TRBJ1-5	.	CASSNLGTGNQPQHF
TRBV18	TRBJ2-2	once	CASSPRDSGRTGELFF
TRBV6-6	TRBJ2-2	.	CASSYARGWNTGELFF
TRBV5-1	TRBJ2-4	.	CASSLEGGTNIQYF
TRBV6-5	TRBJ2-7	.	CASSYSGGGSEQYF
TRBV19	TRBJ2-1	once	CASSTRLAGGPSSYNEQFF
TRBV27	TRBJ1-5	.	CASSLLGRGRQFQPQHF